The rows below give T cell receptor beta chains drawn from one sample of a study of shared T cell receptors in the human thymus. Sequencing was performed with immunoSEQ multiplex PCR; in TCRdb, only in-frame clones are kept and a portion is missing. This table has roughly 550,000 clones, more than 75% appearing once. These sequences were also reported in another study, on human thymus T cells.

The sequenced sample was thymocytes. The receptors stem from a boy younger than two with a congenital heart defect. The CDR3 runs from the conserved cysteine through the conserved F or W.

>16|TRBJ2-1|TRBV4-1
CASSQASDLSYNEQFF
>16|TRBJ2-7|TRBV28
CASSGRQGKYPYEQYF
>15|TRBJ1-3|TRBV4-1
CASSQGPPSGNTIYF
>18|TRBJ2-1|TRBV4-1
CASSQDRVGQGSYNEQFF
>14|TRBJ2-7|TRBV19
CASSPRDRDNEQYF
>16|TRBJ1-5|TRBV6-6
CASSYSAGNSNQPQHF
>18|TRBJ2-1|TRBV7-3
CASSPRSYAAPLYNEQFF
>13|TRBJ2-7|TRBV6-6
CATWVGAPYEQYF
>14|TRBJ2-1|TRBV9
CASSSRTSSGEQFF
>19|TRBJ2-6|TRBV4-2
CASSQDRAGVDTGANVLTF
>15|TRBJ2-7|TRBV27
CASSPGGRVSYEQYF
>17|TRBJ2-5|TRBV15
CATSRGEGDRGKETQYF
>13|TRBJ1-5|TRBV6-1
CASRTRQGGPQHF
>14|TRBJ2-7|TRBV27
CASSKDRGEREQYF
>15|TRBJ1-1|TRBV5-1
CASRGQGKLNTEAFF
>20|TRBJ2-7|TRBV15
CATSRDLLSGRGPWAYEQYF
>16|TRBJ2-5|TRBV10-3
CAISEEREWGEETQYF